Given below is one TCR beta chain in context. Its antigen is unidentified. TCRdb passed the reads through MiXCR, listing each CDR3 protein once. The sample shows roughly 860,000 distinct CDR3 sequences, over 25% of them seen only once. Unmatched junction bases numbered 9, after V lost 3 bases and J lost 8 bases. This CDR3 region has 15 residues. Germline CDR1 LNHNV, CDR2 YYDKDF (reference sequence). The data belong to a study of T cell repertoires in cytomegalovirus infection. Background on the study: HLA-C-restricted CMV epitopes, recently identified, and well-studied HLA-B-restricted ones were used by the study.

Study-level findings and limits: Based on cumulative public TCR beta family frequency, carriers of CMV plus the relevant HLA were identified. In two of eight donors, the top clonotype was HLA-C-restricted CMV-specific.

The sequencing used cultured CD8+ T cells from PBMCs, collected from culture after CMV antigen stimulation. This TCR was recovered from a human donor in good health (CMV status not recorded). Some clones in this sample may be carry-over from other donors' samples. The chain combines TRBV15 with TRBJ2-1, with 8 bases that match TRBD1. The CDR3 DNA reads TGTGCCACCAGCAGGGTCAGACAGGGGACGGATGAGCAGTTCTTC. Its translation: CATSRVRQGTDEQFF.